The clone carrying this T cell receptor (beta chain) was seen only once. Its antigen remains unknown. This sample was taken from a study of cytomegalovirus exposure and HLA in healthy donors. V lost 4 bases and J 5 bases, leaving 15 bases between the germline ends. The CDR3 is made up of 14 amino acids. Germline CDR1 reads SGDLS; CDR2 reads YYNGEE. Overall study results and limits: Most TCRs appeared rarely, but some public TCRs recurred in many donors. Associated with cytomegalovirus, according to the listing, were 150 to 200 TCR beta chains. Other equally common chains were less clonally expanded than HLA-associated TCR beta chains, a later analysis showed. TCR beta chain V- and J-gene trimming was linked, in a later analysis, to a missense variant in DCLRE1C.

The PCR made use of 60 Vbeta and 13 Jbeta primers. TCRdb's table, derived via immunoSEQ multiplex PCR, lists solely in-frame clones and lacks some. Among under 200,000 clones listed, roughly 80% were seen once. The sequencing sample was made of PBMCs. This clonotype originated in a male donor in good health and CMV-seronegative. The V and J genes are TRBV9 and TRBJ1-1; D gene unclear. The CDR3 bases are TGTGCCAGCAGCCCCCACATGAGGGAAACTGAAGCTTTCTTT. Translating it yields CASSPHMRETEAFF.